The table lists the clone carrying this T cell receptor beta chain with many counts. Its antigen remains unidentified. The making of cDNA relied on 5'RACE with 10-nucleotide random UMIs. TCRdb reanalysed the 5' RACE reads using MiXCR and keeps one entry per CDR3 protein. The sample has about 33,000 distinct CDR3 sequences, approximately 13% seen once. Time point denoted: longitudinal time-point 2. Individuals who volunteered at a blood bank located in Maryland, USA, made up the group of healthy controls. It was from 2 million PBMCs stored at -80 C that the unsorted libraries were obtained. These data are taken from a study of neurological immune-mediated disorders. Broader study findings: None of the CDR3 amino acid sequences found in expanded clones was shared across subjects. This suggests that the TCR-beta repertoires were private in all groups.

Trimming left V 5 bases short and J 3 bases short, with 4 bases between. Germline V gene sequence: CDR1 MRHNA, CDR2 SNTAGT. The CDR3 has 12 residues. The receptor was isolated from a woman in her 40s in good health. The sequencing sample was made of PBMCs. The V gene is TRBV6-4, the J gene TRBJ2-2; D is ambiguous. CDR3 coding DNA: TGTGCCAGCAGTCAAGACACCGGGGAGCTGTTTTTT. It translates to CASSQDTGELFF.